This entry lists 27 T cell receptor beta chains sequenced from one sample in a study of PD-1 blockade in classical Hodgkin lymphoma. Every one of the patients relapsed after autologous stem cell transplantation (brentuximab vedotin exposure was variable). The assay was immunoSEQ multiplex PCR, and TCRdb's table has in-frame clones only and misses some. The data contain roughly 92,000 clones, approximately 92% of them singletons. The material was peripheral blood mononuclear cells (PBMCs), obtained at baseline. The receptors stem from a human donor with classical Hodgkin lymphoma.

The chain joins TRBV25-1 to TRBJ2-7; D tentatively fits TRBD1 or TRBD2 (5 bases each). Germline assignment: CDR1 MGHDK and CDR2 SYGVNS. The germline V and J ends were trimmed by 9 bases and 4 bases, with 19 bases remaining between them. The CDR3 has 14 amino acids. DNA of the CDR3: TGTGCCAGTGTGGTTGGGACGGATCCTTACGAGCAGTACTTC. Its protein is CASVVGTDPYEQYF.

The CDR3 nucleotides read TGTGCCTGGAGGAGTGAAGGGGGCAACAACTATGGCTACACCTTC. It encodes CAWRSEGGNNYGYTF. The chain uses TRBV30 and TRBJ1-2; 7 nucleotides match TRBD1. J gave up 2 bases and V 3 bases, and 9 bases lay outside the gene matches. The CDR3 is made up of 15 amino acids. From germline, CDR1 is GTSNPN and CDR2 SVGIG (reference sequence).

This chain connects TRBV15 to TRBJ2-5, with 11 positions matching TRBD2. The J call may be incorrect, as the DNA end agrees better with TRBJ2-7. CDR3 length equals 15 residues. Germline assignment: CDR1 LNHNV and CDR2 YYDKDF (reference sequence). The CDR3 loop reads CATSRVPLAGDEQYF. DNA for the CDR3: TGTGCCACCAGCAGAGTCCCACTAGCGGGAGACGAGCAGTACTTC.

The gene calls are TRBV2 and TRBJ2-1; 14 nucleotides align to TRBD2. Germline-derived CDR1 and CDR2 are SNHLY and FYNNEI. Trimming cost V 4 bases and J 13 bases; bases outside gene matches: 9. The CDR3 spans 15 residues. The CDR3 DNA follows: TGTGCCAGCAGTGGGGGACTAGCGGGGGCCATCCTCCAGTTCTTC. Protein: CASSGGLAGAILQFF.

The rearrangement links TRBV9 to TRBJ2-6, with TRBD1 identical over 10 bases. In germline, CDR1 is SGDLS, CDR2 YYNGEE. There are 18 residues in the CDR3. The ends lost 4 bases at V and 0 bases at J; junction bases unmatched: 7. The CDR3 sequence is CASSLRTGGNSGANVLTF. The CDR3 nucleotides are TGTGCCAGCAGCCTGAGGACAGGGGGAAACTCTGGGGCCAACGTCCTGACTTTC.

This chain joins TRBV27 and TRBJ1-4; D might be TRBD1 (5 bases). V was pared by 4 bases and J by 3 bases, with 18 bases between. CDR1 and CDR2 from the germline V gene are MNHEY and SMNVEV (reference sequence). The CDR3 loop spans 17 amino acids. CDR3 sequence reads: CASSSGAGLRANEKLFF. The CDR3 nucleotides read TGTGCCAGCAGTTCTGGGGCGGGGCTGAGGGCTAATGAAAAACTGTTTTTT.

The CDR3 nucleotides are TGTGCCAGCAGCTTAACGTCTAGCGGGAGAGGCACAGATACGCAGTATTTT. This translates into CASSLTSSGRGTDTQYF. The chain recombines TRBV7-3 with TRBJ2-3; 10 nucleotides match TRBD2. The CDR3 totals 17 residues. With V trimmed by 0 bases and J by 1 base, 4 bases remained unmatched. In germline, CDR1 is SGHTA, CDR2 FQGTGA.

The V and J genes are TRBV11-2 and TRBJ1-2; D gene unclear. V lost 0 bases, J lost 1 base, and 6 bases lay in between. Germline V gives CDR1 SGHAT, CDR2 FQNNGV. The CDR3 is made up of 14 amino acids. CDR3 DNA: TGTGCCAGCAGCTTAGATTACAGTAACTATGGCTACACCTTC. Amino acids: CASSLDYSNYGYTF. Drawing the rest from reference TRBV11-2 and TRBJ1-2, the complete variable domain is EAGVAQSPRYKIIEKRQSVAFWCNPISGHATLYWYQQILGQGPKLLIQFQNNGVVDDSQLPKDRFSAERLKGVDSTLKIQPAKLEDSAVYLCASSLDYSNYGYTFGSGTRLTVV.

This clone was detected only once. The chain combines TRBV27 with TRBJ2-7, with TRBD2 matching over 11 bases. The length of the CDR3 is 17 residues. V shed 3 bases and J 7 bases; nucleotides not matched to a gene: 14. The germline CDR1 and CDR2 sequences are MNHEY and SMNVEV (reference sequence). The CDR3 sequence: CASSLPSGTSGVREQYF. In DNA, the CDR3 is TGTGCCAGCAGTTTGCCCTCCGGGACTAGCGGAGTTAGGGAGCAGTACTTC.

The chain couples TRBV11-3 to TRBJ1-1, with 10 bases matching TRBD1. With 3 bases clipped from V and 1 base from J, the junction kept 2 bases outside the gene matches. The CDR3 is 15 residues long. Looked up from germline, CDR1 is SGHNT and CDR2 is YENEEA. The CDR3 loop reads CASSLTGGKNTEAFF. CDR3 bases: TGTGCCAGCAGCTTGACAGGGGGCAAGAACACTGAAGCTTTCTTT.

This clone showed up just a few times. CDR3 sequence reads: CSVVLTGVGETQYF. The CDR3 nucleotides read TGCAGCGTTGTTCTCACGGGAGTGGGGGAGACCCAGTACTTC. The rearrangement links TRBV29-1 to TRBJ2-5; weak D call: TRBD2 (6 bases). V was trimmed by 4 bases and J by 5 bases, leaving 17 bases between them. The CDR3 extends over 14 amino acids. Germline V gene data show CDR1 as SQVTM and CDR2 as ANQGSEA.

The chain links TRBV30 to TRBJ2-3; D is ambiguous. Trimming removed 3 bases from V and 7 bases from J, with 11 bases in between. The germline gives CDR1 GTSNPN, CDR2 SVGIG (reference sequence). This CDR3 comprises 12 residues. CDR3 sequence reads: CAWSPGDHTQYF. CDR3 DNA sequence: TGTGCCTGGAGCCCCGGCGATCATACGCAGTATTTT.

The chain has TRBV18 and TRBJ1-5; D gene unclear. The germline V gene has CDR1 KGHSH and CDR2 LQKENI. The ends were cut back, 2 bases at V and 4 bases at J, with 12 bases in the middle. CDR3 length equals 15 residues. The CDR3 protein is CASSPEGRRNQPQHF. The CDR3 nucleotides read TGTGCCAGCTCACCAGAAGGTAGAAGAAATCAGCCCCAGCATTTT.

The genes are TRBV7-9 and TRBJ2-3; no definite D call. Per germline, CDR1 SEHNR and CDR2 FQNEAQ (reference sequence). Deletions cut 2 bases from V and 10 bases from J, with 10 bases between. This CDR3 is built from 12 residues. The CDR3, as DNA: TGTGCCAGCAGCTTATCATTAGAGGCGCAGTATTTT. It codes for CASSLSLEAQYF.

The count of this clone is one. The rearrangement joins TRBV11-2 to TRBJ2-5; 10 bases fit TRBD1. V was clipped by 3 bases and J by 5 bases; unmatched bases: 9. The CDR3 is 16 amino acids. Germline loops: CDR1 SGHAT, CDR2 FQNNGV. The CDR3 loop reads CASSLEAGQGWETQYF. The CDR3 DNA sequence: TGTGCCAGCAGCTTGGAAGCGGGACAGGGGTGGGAGACCCAGTACTTC.

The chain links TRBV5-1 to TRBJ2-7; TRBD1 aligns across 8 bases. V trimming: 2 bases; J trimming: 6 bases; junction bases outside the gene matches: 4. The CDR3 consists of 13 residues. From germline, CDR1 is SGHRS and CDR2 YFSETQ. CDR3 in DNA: TGCGCCAGCAGCTTAACAGGGGGGAGCGAGCAGTACTTC. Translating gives CASSLTGGSEQYF. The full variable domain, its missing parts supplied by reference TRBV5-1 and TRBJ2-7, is KAGVTQTPRYLIKTRGQQVTLSCSPISGHRSVSWYQQTPGQGLQFLFEYFSETQRNKGNFPGRFSGRQFSNSRSEMNVSTLELGDSALYLCASSLTGGSEQYFGPGTRLTVT.

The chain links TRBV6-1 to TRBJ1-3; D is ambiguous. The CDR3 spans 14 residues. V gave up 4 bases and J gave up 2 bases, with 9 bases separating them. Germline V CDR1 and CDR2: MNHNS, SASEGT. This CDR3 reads CASSVNSAGNTIYF. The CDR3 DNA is TGTGCCAGCAGTGTAAACAGTGCTGGAAACACCATATATTTT.

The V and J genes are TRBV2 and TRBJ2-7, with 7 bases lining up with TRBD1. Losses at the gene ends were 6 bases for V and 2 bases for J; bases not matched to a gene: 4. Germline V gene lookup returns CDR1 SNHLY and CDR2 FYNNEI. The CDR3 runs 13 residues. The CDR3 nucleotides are TGTGCCAGCAGAGCAGGGGGTACCTACGAGCAGTACTTC. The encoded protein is CASRAGGTYEQYF. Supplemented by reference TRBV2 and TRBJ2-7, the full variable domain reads EPEVTQTPSHQVTQMGQEVILRCVPISNHLYFYWYRQILGQKVEFLVSFYNNEISEKSEIFDDQFSVERPDGSNFTLKIRSTKLEDSAMYFCASRAGGTYEQYFGPGTRLTVT.

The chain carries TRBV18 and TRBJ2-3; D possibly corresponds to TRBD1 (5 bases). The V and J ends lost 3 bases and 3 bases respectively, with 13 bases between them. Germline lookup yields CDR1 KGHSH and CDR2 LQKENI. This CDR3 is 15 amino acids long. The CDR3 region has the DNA TGTGCCAGCTCACCTATGGGGCGAGATACAGATACGCAGTATTTT. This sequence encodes CASSPMGRDTDTQYF.

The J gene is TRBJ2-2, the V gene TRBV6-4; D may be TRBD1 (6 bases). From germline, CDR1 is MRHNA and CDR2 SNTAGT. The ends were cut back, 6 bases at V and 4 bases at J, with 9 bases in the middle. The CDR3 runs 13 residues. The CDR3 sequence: CASRQGTTGELFF. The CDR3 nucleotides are TGTGCCAGCAGACAGGGTACCACCGGGGAGCTGTTTTTT.

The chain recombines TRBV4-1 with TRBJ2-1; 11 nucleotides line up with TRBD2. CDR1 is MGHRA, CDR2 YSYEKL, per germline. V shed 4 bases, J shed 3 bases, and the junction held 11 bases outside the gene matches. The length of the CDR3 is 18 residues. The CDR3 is CASSPPTPGLAVYNEQFF. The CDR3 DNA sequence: TGCGCCAGCAGCCCTCCAACCCCGGGACTAGCGGTCTACAATGAGCAGTTCTTC.

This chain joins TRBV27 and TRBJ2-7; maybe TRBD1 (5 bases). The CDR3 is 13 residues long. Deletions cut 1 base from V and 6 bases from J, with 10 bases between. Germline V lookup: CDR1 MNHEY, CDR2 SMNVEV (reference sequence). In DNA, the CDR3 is TGTGCCAGCAGTTTATGGGGCTCAGGCGAGCAGTACTTC. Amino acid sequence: CASSLWGSGEQYF.

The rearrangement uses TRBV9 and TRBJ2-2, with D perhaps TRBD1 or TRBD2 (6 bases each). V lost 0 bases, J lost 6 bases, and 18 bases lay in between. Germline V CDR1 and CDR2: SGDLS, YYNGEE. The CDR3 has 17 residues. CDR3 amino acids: CASSVDPRGRDPGELFF. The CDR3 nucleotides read TGTGCCAGCAGCGTAGACCCCCGGGGGCGGGACCCCGGGGAGCTGTTTTTT.

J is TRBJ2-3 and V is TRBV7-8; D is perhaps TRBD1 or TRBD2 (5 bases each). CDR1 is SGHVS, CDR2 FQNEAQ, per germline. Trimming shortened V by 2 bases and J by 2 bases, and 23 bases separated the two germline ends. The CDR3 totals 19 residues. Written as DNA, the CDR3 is TGTGCCAGCAGCTTATATGTGCAGGACGACGGGGCCCCCACAGATACGCAGTATTTT. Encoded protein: CASSLYVQDDGAPTDTQYF.

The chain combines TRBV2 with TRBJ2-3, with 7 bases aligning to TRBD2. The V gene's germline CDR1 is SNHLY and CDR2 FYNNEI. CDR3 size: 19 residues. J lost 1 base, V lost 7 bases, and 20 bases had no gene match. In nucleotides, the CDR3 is TGTGCCAGCAAGGGGTTCCGCGGGAGTTCCTTTCCTGGCACAGATACGCAGTATTTT. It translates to CASKGFRGSSFPGTDTQYF.

The CDR3 protein is CASSPLGGTGELFF. CDR3 DNA sequence: TGTGCCAGCTCACCCCTCGGGGGGACCGGGGAGCTGTTTTTT. The V call is TRBV18, the J call TRBJ2-2; TRBD2 agrees at 7 bases. The junction had 3 bases not matched to a gene; V was cut back by 3 bases and J by 5 bases. This CDR3 region has 14 residues. Germline V gives CDR1 KGHSH, CDR2 LQKENI.

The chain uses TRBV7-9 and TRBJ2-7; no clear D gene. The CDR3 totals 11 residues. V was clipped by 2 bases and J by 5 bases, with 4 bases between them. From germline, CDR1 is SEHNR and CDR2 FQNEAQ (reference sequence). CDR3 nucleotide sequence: TGTGCCAGCAGCTTATCGGACGAGCAGTACTTC. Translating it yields CASSLSDEQYF. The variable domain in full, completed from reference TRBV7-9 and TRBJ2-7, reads DTGVSQNPRHKITKRGQNVTFRCDPISEHNRLYWYRQTLGQGPEFLTYFQNEAQLEKSRLLSDRFSAERPKGSFSTLEIQRTEQGDSAMYLCASSLSDEQYFGPGTRLTVT.